What follows are 26 T cell receptor beta chains derived from one specimen sequenced in a study of CD8 T cells in ankylosing spondylitis. Overall study findings and caveats: Ankylosing spondylitis blood appeared to be characterized by a TCR beta motif of several highly homologous variants.

These receptors have no known antigen. TCRdb re-called the 5' RACE reads through MiXCR, storing one row per CDR3 protein. The sample lists more than 600,000 distinct CDR3 sequences; 15% to 20% were seen once. The sequencing input was blood, either unsorted or a sorted T cell fraction (not recorded which). These receptors were collected from a male donor with ankylosing spondylitis.

This chain joins TRBV18 and TRBJ2-5; D is ambiguous. Germline V gene lookup returns CDR1 KGHSH and CDR2 LQKENI. This CDR3 has 13 amino acids. V lost 8 bases to trimming and J lost 3 bases, with 13 bases between them. The CDR3, as DNA: TGTGCCAGCAGGCCCCCCGCGGAAGAGACCCAGTACTTC. As protein: CASRPPAEETQYF.

This clonotype has just a few counts. The chain couples TRBV6-1 to TRBJ1-1, with TRBD1 matching 7 bases. CDR1 is MNHNS and CDR2 is SASEGT in the germline V gene. V lost 1 base, J lost 5 bases, and 7 bases stayed unmatched. This CDR3 region has 15 residues. CDR3 nucleotide sequence: TGTGCCAGCAGTGAAGAGGGGGGCAGGGGGACTGAAGCTTTCTTT. It is translated as CASSEEGGRGTEAFF.

J is TRBJ2-3 and V is TRBV5-1; a weak D match, TRBD1 (6 bases). There are 15 residues in the CDR3. From germline, CDR1 is SGHRS and CDR2 YFSETQ. V lost 2 bases and J lost 3, with 13 bases in between. CDR3: CASSFQGLGTDTQYF. The CDR3 DNA reads TGCGCCAGCAGCTTTCAGGGGTTGGGGACAGATACGCAGTATTTT.

The gene calls are TRBV4-3 and TRBJ1-1, with 10 positions matching TRBD1. V lost 0 bases, J lost 8 bases, and 6 bases stayed unmatched. Germline CDR1 reads LGHNA; CDR2 reads YSLEER. This CDR3 region has 15 residues. CDR3 bases: TGCGCCAGCAGCCAAGATCGCTGGGGACAGGGGGAAGCTTTCTTT. Amino acids: CASSQDRWGQGEAFF.

The J gene is TRBJ2-1, the V gene TRBV11-2; D is perhaps TRBD1 or TRBD2 (5 bases each). The CDR3 sequence is 12 residues long. CDR1 and CDR2 from the germline V gene are SGHAT and FQNNGV. Trimming stripped 6 bases from V and 10 bases from J, with 13 bases between. In DNA, the CDR3 is TGTGCCAGCAGAGCTGTGAGGGGCGAGCAGTTCTTC. Amino acids: CASRAVRGEQFF.

The gene calls are TRBV5-5 and TRBJ1-4; D is uncertain. Germline V gives CDR1 SGHKS, CDR2 YYEKEE (reference sequence). With 2 bases removed from V and 4 bases from J, the gap between germline ends came to 12 bases. This CDR3 region has 15 residues. The CDR3 DNA follows: TGTGCCAGCAGCTTAACGGGAAGTATTAATGAAAAACTGTTTTTT. This gives the protein CASSLTGSINEKLFF.

The J gene is TRBJ1-3, the V gene TRBV5-1, with D tentatively TRBD1 (6 bases). Trimming shortened V by 1 base and J by 2 bases, and 13 bases separated the two germline ends. Germline lookup yields CDR1 SGHRS and CDR2 YFSETQ. The CDR3 totals 16 residues. CDR3 bases: TGCGCCAGCAGCTTGACAGGGCCCGAGGCTGGAAACACCATATATTTT. Its translation: CASSLTGPEAGNTIYF.

This clonotype has ten or more counts. The gene calls are TRBV6-1 and TRBJ1-1; D is ambiguous. The V end lost 5 bases, the J end lost 6 bases, and 7 bases lay between the germline ends. The germline V gene has CDR1 MNHNS and CDR2 SASEGT. The CDR3 length is 11 residues. The CDR3 DNA is TGTGCCAGCAGTCTCCTGGCTGAAGCTTTCTTT. This codes for CASSLLAEAFF.

This chain connects TRBV27 to TRBJ2-3; D call uncertain. The CDR3 contains 14 residues. Per germline, CDR1 MNHEY and CDR2 SMNVEV (reference sequence). V dropped 2 bases and J dropped 3 bases, with 9 bases sitting between them. The CDR3 nucleotides are TGTGCCAGCAGTTTACTCGAAGCGACAGATACGCAGTATTTT. Translation gives CASSLLEATDTQYF.

The chain uses TRBV11-2 and TRBJ2-7, with TRBD2 matching over 8 bases. The CDR3 has 15 amino acids. The V gene end was trimmed by 1 base and the J gene end by 1 base; junction bases not matched to a gene: 3. CDR1 is SGHAT, CDR2 FQNNGV, per germline. CDR3 bases: TGTGCCAGCAGCTTAGGAGGGACTAGATCCTACGAGCAGTACTTC. Translation gives CASSLGGTRSYEQYF.

The J gene is TRBJ2-2, the V gene TRBV6-2 or TRBV6-3; 8 bases align to TRBD1. The V gene's germline CDR1 is MNHEY and CDR2 SVGEGT. J was trimmed by 8 bases and V by 2 bases; bases with no gene match: 10. The length of the CDR3 is 16 residues. The CDR3 here is CASSYVVGRGPGELFF. Here the CDR3 DNA reads TGTGCCAGCAGTTACGTCGTGGGCAGGGGGCCAGGGGAGCTGTTTTTT.

This chain joins TRBV7-9 and TRBJ2-5; D remains unclear. Germline lookup yields CDR1 SEHNR and CDR2 FQNEAQ (reference sequence). V lost 5 bases and J lost 5, with 15 bases in between. CDR3 length: 14 residues. CDR3 sequence reads: CASSQVTPGETQYF. CDR3 in DNA: TGTGCCAGCAGCCAAGTGACCCCCGGGGAGACCCAGTACTTC.

This clonotype was detected ten times or more. As DNA, the CDR3 is TGCGCCAGCAGCCCTCCGAGTGAAAAACTGTTTTTT. Protein sequence: CASSPPSEKLFF. V usage is TRBV5-1 and J usage is TRBJ1-4; no clear D gene. The ends were cut back, 4 bases at V and 7 bases at J, with 8 bases in the middle. Germline V gene data show CDR1 as SGHRS and CDR2 as YFSETQ. This CDR3 has 12 residues.

This clonotype has a count of ten or more. The V and J genes are TRBV12-3 or TRBV12-4 and TRBJ1-1, with no clear D. Trimming took off 6 bases at V and 3 bases at J, with 14 bases between the two ends. The CDR3 contains 14 residues. The CDR3 nucleotides are TGTGCCAGCAGCCTGCAGCTAGAGTACACTGAAGCTTTCTTT. Residues: CASSLQLEYTEAFF.

This clonotype is a singleton in its sample. For the CDR3, the DNA is TGTGCCAGCAGCCCCCCCTACACCAATGAGCAGTTCTTC. It translates to CASSPPYTNEQFF. The chain carries TRBV11-2 and TRBJ2-1; D is unclear. Germline loops: CDR1 SGHAT, CDR2 FQNNGV. V was clipped by 5 bases and J by 6 bases, with 11 bases between them. The CDR3 has 13 residues.

The chain combines TRBV29-1 with TRBJ1-5; the D is unclear. V dropped 3 bases and J dropped 0 bases, with 12 bases sitting between them. This CDR3 spans 15 amino acids. Germline V CDR1 and CDR2: SQVTM, ANQGSEA. The DNA for the CDR3 is TGCAGCGTTGAGTGGGAGGGAGATAGCAATCAGCCCCAGCATTTT. Protein: CSVEWEGDSNQPQHF.

The chain links TRBV29-1 to TRBJ1-2; D gene uncertain. The CDR3 loop spans 13 amino acids. From germline, CDR1 is SQVTM and CDR2 ANQGSEA. Deletions cut 4 bases from V and 3 bases from J, with 12 bases between. The CDR3 spells CSVGRGSDYGYTF. The DNA of the CDR3 is TGCAGCGTTGGACGAGGATCAGACTATGGCTACACCTTC.

This clonotype has more than one count but fewer than ten. The chain carries TRBV28 and TRBJ2-7, with 11 nucleotides matching TRBD1. The germline CDR1 and CDR2 sequences are MDHEN and SYDVKM. The trim removed 5 bases at V and 6 bases at J, leaving 9 bases unmatched. This CDR3 has 15 residues. CDR3 loop: CASSQTGTGGAEQYF. CDR3 DNA sequence: TGTGCCAGCAGTCAGACCGGGACAGGGGGTGCCGAGCAGTACTTC.

The V and J genes are TRBV10-3 and TRBJ1-2; D is possibly TRBD1 (5 bases). Germline assignment: CDR1 ENHRY and CDR2 SYGVKD. Trimming stripped 6 bases from V and 4 bases from J, with 12 bases between. CDR3 length equals 13 residues. The CDR3 spells CAISRDGPYGYTF. CDR3 bases: TGTGCCATCAGCAGGGACGGACCCTATGGCTACACCTTC.

This clonotype has just a few counts. The chain joins TRBV12-3 or TRBV12-4 to TRBJ2-5; D is undetermined. Trimming removed 0 bases at V and 4 bases at J, with 12 bases between. This CDR3 spans 15 amino acids. CDR3 in DNA: TGTGCCAGCAGTTTAGCGAGGACCGTGGGAGAGACCCAGTACTTC. Translating it yields CASSLARTVGETQYF.

In this sample, this clonotype turned up a few times. V is TRBV5-6 and J is TRBJ2-5; 9 bases align to TRBD1. Germline V gene lookup returns CDR1 SGHDT and CDR2 YYEEEE. The CDR3 runs to 15 residues. With 3 bases clipped from V and 4 bases from J, the junction kept 7 bases outside the gene matches. This chain's CDR3 is CASSWGTGKSETQYF. The CDR3 DNA sequence: TGTGCCAGCAGCTGGGGGACAGGGAAATCAGAGACCCAGTACTTC.

This clonotype has a handful of counts. The chain has TRBV4-1 and TRBJ2-3; maybe TRBD1 (5 bases). The CDR3 contains 14 residues. From germline, CDR1 is MGHRA and CDR2 YSYEKL. V was pared by 2 bases and J by 5 bases, with 11 bases between. CDR3: CASSQPGSKDTQYF. The CDR3 DNA follows: TGCGCCAGCAGCCAACCAGGGTCCAAAGATACGCAGTATTTT.

This clonotype was seen many times. CDR3 in amino acids: CASGSAGRLNEQFF. The CDR3 region has the DNA TGTGCCAGCGGGTCCGCCGGGAGGCTCAATGAGCAGTTCTTC. The V and J genes are TRBV6-5 and TRBJ2-1; the match to TRBD2 covers 7 bases. V gave up 8 bases and J gave up 6 bases; unmatched junction bases: 10. The CDR3 length is 14 residues. Germline V lookup: CDR1 MNHEY, CDR2 SVGAGI.

This clonotype was counted a few times. The gene calls are TRBV5-1 and TRBJ2-1; TRBD1 is a possible D gene (5 bases). Trimming removed 1 base at V and 3 bases at J, with 11 bases between. The germline gives CDR1 SGHRS, CDR2 YFSETQ. The CDR3 contains 15 residues. This CDR3 reads CASSLPGASYNEQFF. In DNA form, the CDR3 reads TGCGCCAGCAGCTTGCCTGGGGCTAGCTACAATGAGCAGTTCTTC.

CDR3 residues: CAWRRGQGETQYF. Written as DNA, the CDR3 is TGTGCCTGGAGGCGGGGGCAGGGAGAGACCCAGTACTTC. This rearrangement joins TRBV30 to TRBJ2-5, with a possible D match to TRBD2 (7 bases). V lost 3 bases to trimming and J lost 4 bases, with 12 bases between them. This CDR3 is built from 13 residues. Germline CDR1 and CDR2: GTSNPN and SVGIG (reference sequence). Filled out from reference TRBV30 and TRBJ2-5, the complete variable domain reads SQTIHQWPATLVQPVGSPLSLECTVEGTSNPNLYWYRQAAGRGLQLLFYSVGIGQISSEVPQNLSASRPQDRQFILSSKKLLLSDSGFYLCAWRRGQGETQYFGPGTRLLVL.

The CDR3 is CASSVSPGQGIDTIYF. CDR3 nucleotide sequence: TGTGCCAGCAGCGTCTCACCGGGACAGGGTATTGACACCATATATTTT. V usage is TRBV9 and J usage is TRBJ1-3; TRBD1 aligns across 9 bases. The V gene end was trimmed by 2 bases and the J gene end by 8 bases; junction bases not matched to a gene: 11. This CDR3 spans 16 amino acids. The V gene's germline CDR1 is SGDLS and CDR2 YYNGEE. The full variable domain, with the rest looked up from reference TRBV9 and TRBJ1-3, is DSGVTQTPKHLITATGQRVTLRCSPRSGDLSVYWYQQSLDQGLQFLIQYYNGEERAKGNILERFSAQQFPDLHSELNLSSLELGDSALYFCASSVSPGQGIDTIYFGEGSWLTVV.